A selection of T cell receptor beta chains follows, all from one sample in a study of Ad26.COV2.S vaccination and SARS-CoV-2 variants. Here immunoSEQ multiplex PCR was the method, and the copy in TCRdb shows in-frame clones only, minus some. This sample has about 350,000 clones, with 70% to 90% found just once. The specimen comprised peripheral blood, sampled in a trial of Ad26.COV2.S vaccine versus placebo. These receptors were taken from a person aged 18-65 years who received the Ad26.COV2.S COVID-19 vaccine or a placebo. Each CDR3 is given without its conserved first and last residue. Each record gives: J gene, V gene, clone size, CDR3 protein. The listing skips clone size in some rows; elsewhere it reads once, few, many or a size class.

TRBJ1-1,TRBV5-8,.,ASSLGQPLGNTEAF
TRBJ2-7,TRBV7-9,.,ASSRQGKVYEQY
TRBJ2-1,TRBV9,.,ASSADRSSYNEQF
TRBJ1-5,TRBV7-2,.,ASSHTGNQPQH
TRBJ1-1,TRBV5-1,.,ASSSRVGNTEAF
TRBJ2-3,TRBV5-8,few,ASSFRTGSTDTQY
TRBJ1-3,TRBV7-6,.,ASSSNPGNTIY
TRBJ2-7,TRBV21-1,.,ASSQPGQGYEQY
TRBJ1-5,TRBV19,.,ASRVRDRYQPQH
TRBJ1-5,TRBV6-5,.,ASRTGQPQH
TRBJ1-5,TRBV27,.,PTKTRGGGQPQH
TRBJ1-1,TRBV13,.,ASSPALEAPEAF
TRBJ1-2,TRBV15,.,ATSGHRGWAFYGYT
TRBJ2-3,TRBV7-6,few,ASSGGAEAADTQY
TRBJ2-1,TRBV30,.,AWGAYLENEQF
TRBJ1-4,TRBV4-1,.,ASSLGGTGGEKLF
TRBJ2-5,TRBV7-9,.,ASSLALTSKETQY
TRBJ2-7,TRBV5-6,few,ASSLGGTYEQY
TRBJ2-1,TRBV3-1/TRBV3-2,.,ASSPQGVFGNEQF
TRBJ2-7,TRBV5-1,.,ASSLEGAREQY
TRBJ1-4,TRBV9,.,ASSVGQGNEKLF
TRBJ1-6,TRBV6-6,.,ASRLDIGSPLH
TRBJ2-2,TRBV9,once,ASSVSGELF
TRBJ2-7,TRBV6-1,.,ASSGPPGERGYEQY
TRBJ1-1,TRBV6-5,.,ASSYAGGTEAF
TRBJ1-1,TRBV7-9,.,ASSPTGVTEAF
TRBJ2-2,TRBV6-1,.,ASSEVPGATGELF
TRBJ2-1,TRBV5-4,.,ASNNQGIEQF
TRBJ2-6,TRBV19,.,ASTLSGANVLT
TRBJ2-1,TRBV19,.,ASSIVWTSGKGNEQF
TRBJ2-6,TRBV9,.,ASSPRGQGRSGANVLT
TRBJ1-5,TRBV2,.,ASNIVNQPQH
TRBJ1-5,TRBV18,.,ASSLPGGGQPQH
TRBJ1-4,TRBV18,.,ASSATGSDEKLF
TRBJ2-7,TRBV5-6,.,ASIPAGAYEQY
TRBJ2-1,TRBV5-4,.,ASSLLGGENEQF
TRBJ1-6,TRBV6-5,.,ASSQGQKRSSPLH
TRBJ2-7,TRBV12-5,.,ASVVDSSYEQY
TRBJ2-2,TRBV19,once,ASSIIMDGGAGELF
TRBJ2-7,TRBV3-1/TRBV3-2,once,ASSQDRGVPYEQY
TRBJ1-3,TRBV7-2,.,ASSLLGIRTGNTIY
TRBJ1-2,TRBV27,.,ASSFRGNYGYT
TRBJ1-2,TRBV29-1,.,SVSTGGNYGYT
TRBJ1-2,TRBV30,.,AWSVGPTGYT
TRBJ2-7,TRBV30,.,AWTPVSVSLSYEQY
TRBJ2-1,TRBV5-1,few,ASSMDAYNEQF
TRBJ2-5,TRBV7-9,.,ASSLGLGGLETQY